These T cell receptor beta chains were read from a single sample in a study of CD8 T cells in Susac syndrome. From the immunoSEQ multiplex PCR reads, TCRdb called clonotypes with MiXCR, one entry per CDR3 protein. The repertoire holds approximately 190,000 distinct CDR3 sequences, with approximately 96% as singletons. The specimen sequenced was CD4+ T cells from PBMCs. These TCRs come from a human donor with Susac syndrome. CDR3s include the opening cysteine and the closing phenylalanine or tryptophan.

V,J,CDR3
TRBV20-1,TRBJ1-5,CSAARDVSNQPQHF
TRBV3-1,TRBJ2-4,CASSQTQGGNIQYF
TRBV12-3/TRBV12-4,TRBJ1-1,CASRGRKAPEAFF
TRBV12-5,TRBJ1-1,CASGLATEAFF
TRBV3-1,TRBJ1-2,CASSQVNYGYTF
TRBV9,TRBJ2-5,CASSGLGRGGEETQYF
TRBV6-1,TRBJ2-1,CASRSHGGQTNEQFF
TRBV5-4,TRBJ1-2,CASSLAGGKIYGYTF
TRBV20-1,TRBJ2-7,CSALAREHLYEQYF
TRBV29-1,TRBJ1-2,CSVEDRLIYGYTF
TRBV2,TRBJ1-2,CASSQGATGYTF
TRBV4-2,TRBJ2-3,CASSQDRAMTGPGADTQYF
TRBV4-1,TRBJ2-5,CASSLGPFGTQYF
TRBV10-3,TRBJ2-3,CAISVRSTDTQYF
TRBV6-2/TRBV6-3,TRBJ2-5,CASSSARETQYF
TRBV24-1,TRBJ2-7,CATSDGTGGGEQYF
TRBV12-3/TRBV12-4,TRBJ1-5,CASYDSGAGRQPQHF
TRBV6-2/TRBV6-3,TRBJ1-2,CASNTDRLHYGYTF
TRBV9,TRBJ1-5,CASSADRGPPQHF
TRBV13,TRBJ2-7,CASITNGASGGNSYEQYF